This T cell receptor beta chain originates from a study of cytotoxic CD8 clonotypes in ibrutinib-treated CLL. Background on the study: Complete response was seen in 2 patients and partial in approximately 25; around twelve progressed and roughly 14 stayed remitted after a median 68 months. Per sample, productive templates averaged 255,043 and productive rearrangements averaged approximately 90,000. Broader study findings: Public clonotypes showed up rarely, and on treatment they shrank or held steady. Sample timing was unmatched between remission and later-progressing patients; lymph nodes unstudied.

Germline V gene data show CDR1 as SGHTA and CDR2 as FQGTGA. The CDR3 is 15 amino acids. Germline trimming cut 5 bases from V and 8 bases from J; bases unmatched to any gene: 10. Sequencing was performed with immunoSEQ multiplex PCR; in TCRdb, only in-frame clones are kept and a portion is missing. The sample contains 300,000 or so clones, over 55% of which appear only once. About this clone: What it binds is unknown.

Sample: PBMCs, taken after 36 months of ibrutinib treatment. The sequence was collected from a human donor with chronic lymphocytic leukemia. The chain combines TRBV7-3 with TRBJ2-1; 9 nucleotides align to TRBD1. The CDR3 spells CASSRGTGLNDEQFF. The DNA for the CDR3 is TGTGCCAGCAGCCGGGGGACAGGGCTGAATGATGAGCAGTTCTTC. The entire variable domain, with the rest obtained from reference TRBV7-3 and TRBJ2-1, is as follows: GAGVSQTPSNKVTEKGKYVELRCDPISGHTALYWYRQSLGQGPEFLIYFQGTGAADDSGLPNDRFFAVRPEGSVSTLKIQRTERGDSAVYLCASSRGTGLNDEQFFGPGTRLTVL.